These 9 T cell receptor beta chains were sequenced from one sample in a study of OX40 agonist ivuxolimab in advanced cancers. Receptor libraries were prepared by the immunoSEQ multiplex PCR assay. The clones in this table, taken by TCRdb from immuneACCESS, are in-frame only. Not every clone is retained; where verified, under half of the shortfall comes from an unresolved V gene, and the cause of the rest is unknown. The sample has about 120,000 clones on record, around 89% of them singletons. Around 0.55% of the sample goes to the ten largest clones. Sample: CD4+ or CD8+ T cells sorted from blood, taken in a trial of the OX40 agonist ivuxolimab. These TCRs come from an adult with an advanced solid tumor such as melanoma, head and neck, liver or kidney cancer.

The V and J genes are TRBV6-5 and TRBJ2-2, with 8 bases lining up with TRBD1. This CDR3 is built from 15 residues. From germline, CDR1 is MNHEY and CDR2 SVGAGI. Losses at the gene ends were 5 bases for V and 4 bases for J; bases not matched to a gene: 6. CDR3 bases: TGTGCCAGCAGTCTTCCAGACAGGGGCACCGGGGAGCTGTTTTTT. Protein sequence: CASSLPDRGTGELFF.

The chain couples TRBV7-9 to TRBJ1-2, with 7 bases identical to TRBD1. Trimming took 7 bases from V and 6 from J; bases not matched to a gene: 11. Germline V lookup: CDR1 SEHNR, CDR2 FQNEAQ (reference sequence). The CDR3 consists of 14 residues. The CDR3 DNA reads TGTGCCAGCAACAAGTACAGGGGTTTGAATGGCTACACCTTC. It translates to CASNKYRGLNGYTF.

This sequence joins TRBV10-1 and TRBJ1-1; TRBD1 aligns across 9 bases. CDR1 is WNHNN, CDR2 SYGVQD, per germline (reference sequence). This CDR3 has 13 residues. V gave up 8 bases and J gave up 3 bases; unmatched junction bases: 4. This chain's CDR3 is CASARQGDTEAFF. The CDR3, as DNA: TGCGCCAGCGCGAGACAGGGGGACACTGAAGCTTTCTTT.

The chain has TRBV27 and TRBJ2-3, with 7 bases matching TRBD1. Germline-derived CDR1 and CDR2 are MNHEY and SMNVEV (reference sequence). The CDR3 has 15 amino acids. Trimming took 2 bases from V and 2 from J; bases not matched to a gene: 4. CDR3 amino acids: CASSLRGQYTDTQYF. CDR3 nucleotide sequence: TGTGCCAGCAGTTTACGGGGACAGTACACAGATACGCAGTATTTT.

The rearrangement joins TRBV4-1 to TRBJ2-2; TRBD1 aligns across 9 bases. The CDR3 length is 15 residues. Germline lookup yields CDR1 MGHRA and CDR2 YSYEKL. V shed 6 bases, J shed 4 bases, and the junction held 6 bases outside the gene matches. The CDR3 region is CASSAGTGPTGELFF. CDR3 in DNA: TGCGCCAGCAGTGCCGGGACAGGGCCCACCGGGGAGCTGTTTTTT.

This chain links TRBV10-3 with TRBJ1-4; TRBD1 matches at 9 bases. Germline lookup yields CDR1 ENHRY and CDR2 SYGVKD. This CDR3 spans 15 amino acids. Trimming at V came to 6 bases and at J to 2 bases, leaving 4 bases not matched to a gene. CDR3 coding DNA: TGTGCCATCAGGCCGGGACAGGGTACTAATGAAAAACTGTTTTTT. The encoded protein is CAIRPGQGTNEKLFF.

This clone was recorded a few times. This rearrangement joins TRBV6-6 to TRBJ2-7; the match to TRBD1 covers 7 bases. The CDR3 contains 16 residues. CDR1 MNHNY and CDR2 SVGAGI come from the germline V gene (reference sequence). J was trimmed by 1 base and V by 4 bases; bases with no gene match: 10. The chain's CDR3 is CASSSTTAGGSYEQYF. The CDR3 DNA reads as TGTGCCAGCAGTTCTACTACGGCAGGGGGTTCCTACGAGCAGTACTTC.

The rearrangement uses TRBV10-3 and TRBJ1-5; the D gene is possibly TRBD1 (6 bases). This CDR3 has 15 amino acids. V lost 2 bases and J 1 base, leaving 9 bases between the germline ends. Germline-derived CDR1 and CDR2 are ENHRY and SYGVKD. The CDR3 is CAISERTASNQPQHF. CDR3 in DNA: TGTGCCATCAGTGAGCGGACAGCCAGCAATCAGCCCCAGCATTTT.

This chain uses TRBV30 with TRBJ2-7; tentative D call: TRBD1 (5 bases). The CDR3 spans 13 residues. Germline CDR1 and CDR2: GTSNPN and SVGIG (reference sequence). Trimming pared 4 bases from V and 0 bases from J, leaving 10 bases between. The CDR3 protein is CAWNPGPSYEQYF. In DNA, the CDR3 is TGTGCCTGGAATCCAGGGCCCTCCTACGAGCAGTACTTC.